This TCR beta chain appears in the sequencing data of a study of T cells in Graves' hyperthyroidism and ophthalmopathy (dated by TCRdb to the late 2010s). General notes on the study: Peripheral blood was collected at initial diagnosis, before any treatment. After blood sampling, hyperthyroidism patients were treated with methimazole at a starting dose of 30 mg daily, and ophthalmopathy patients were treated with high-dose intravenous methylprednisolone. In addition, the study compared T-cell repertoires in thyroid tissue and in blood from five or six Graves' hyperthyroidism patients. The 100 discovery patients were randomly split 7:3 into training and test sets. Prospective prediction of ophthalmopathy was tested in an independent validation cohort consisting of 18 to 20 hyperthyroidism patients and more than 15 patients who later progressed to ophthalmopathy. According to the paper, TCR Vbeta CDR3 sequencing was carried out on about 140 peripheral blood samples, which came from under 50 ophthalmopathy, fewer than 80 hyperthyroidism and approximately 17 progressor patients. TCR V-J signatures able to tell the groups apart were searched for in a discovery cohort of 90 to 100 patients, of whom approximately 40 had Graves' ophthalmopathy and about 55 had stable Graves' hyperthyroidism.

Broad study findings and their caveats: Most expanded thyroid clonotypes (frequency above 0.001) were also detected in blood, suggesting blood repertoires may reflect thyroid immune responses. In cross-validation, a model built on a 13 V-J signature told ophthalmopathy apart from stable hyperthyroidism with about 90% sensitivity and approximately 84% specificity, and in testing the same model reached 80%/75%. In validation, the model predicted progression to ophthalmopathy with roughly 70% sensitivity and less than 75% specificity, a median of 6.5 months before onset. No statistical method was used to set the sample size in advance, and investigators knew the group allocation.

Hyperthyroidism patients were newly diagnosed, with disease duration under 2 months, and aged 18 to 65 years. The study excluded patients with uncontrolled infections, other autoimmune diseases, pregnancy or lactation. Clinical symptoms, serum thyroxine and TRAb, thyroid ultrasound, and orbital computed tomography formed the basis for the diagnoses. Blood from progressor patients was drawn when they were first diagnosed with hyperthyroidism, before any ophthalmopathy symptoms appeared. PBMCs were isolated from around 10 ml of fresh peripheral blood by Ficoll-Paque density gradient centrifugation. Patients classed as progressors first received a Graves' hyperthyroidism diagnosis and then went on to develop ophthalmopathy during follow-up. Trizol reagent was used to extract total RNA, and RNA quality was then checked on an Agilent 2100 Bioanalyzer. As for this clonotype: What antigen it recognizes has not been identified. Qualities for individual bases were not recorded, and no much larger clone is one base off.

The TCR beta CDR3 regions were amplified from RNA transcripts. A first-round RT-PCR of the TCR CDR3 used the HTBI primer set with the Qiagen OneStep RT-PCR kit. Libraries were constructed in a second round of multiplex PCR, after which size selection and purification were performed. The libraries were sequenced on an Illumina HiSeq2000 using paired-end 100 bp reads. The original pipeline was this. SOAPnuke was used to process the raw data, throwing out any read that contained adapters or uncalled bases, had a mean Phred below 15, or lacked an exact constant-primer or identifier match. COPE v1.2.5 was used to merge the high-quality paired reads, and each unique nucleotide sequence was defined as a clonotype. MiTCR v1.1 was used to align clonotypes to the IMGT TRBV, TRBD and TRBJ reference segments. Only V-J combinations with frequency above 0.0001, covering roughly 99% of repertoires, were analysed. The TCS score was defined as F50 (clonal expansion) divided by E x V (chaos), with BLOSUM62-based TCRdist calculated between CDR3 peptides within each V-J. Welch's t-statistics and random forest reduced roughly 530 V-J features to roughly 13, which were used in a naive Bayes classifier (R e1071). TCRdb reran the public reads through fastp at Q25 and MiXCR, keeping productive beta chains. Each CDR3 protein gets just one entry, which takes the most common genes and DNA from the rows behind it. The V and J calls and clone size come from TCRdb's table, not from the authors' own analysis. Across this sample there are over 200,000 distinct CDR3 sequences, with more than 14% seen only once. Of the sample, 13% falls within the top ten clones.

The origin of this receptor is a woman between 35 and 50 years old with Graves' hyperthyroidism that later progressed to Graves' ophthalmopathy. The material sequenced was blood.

The sequenced DNA is TGCAGTGCTCGACTGTCCGGGGAGCTGTTTTTT. Protein translation: CSARLSGELFF. The chain joins TRBV20-1 to TRBJ2-2, with no confident D gene call. Cut back by 5 bases and 6 bases, the V and J ends lie 7 bases apart. The CDR3 runs 11 residues from the cysteine to the phenylalanine. CDR3 DNA is the only sequence kept; it has 33 bases, read in frame from the first base. CDR1 and CDR2 were assigned from the germline V gene (reference sequence) as DFQATT and SNEGSKA.